This T cell receptor (beta chain) was identified in a study of radiotherapy plus CTLA-4 blockade in lung cancer. Study context: The study recorded objective responses in around a sixth of patients and disease control in approximately 31%. Study results and caveats: In blood, early T cell clone dynamics reportedly predicted response best, together with interferon-beta.

Treatment of patients with chemo-refractory metastatic non-small-cell lung cancer consisted of focal radiation plus CTLA-4 blockade with ipilimumab. Note on this clone: What it binds is not known.

J gave up 2 bases and V 4 bases, and 4 bases lay outside the gene matches. From germline, CDR1 is MNHNS and CDR2 SASEGT. There are 14 residues in the CDR3. TCRdb's table, derived via immunoSEQ multiplex PCR, lists solely in-frame clones and lacks some. Counted here are fewer than 85,000 clones, approximately 86% occurring once; the ten biggest clones make up 0.87%. Sequenced here: peripheral blood, sampled from a patient treated with radiotherapy plus ipilimumab. This clonotype was obtained from a human donor with non-small cell lung cancer who had stable disease on radiotherapy plus ipilimumab. The chain has TRBV6-1 and TRBJ2-7, with TRBD1 matching 8 bases. For the CDR3, the DNA is TGTGCCAGCAGTGTGGAACAGGGGGCCTACGAGCAGTACTTC. As protein: CASSVEQGAYEQYF.